This is a list of T cell receptor beta chains from one sample in a study of CD8 T cells in Susac syndrome. TCRdb analysed the immunoSEQ multiplex PCR reads with MiXCR anew, one entry per CDR3 protein. Of 70,000 to 75,000 distinct CDR3 sequences listed, just over 90% were seen once; the top ten hold around 0.15%. Sequencing input: CD4+ T cells from PBMCs. The source is a human donor with Susac syndrome. Both conserved end residues are part of each CDR3. Fields, in order: D gene, clone size, V gene, J gene, CDR3 protein, CDR3 DNA. D genes are given only for firm matches. Some rows have no size entry. The others give once, few or many, or a class for an expanded clone.

-	-	TRBV5-1	TRBJ2-3	CASSRGEGGTDTQYF	TGCGCCAGCAGTAGGGGGGAAGGAGGCACAGATACGCAGTATTTT
-	-	TRBV6-2/TRBV6-3	TRBJ2-1	CASSYGREQFF	TGTGCCAGCAGTTACGGAAGAGAGCAGTTCTTC
-	-	TRBV28	TRBJ2-7	CASKLRRSSEQYF	TGTGCCAGCAAGCTAAGGAGGAGTTCCGAGCAGTACTTC
TRBD2	few	TRBV28	TRBJ2-1	CASSTTSGGPNEQFF	TGTGCCAGCAGTACCACTAGCGGGGGCCCGAATGAGCAGTTCTTC
-	-	TRBV20-1	TRBJ2-1	CSAPSLALGYNEQFF	TGCAGTGCTCCCAGCCTAGCGCTGGGCTACAATGAGCAGTTCTTC
-	-	TRBV6-4	TRBJ1-5	CASSADRCRGNQPQHF	TGTGCCAGCAGTGCCGACCGTTGTAGGGGCAATCAGCCCCAGCATTTT
-	-	TRBV28	TRBJ1-1	CASSLPIQGLEGLGFF	TGTGCCAGCAGTTTACCCATACAGGGATTAGAGGGCCTAGGTTTCTTT
TRBD1	-	TRBV5-1	TRBJ1-2	CASSLGTGRVNYGYTF	TGCGCCAGCAGCTTGGGGACAGGGCGAGTTAACTATGGCTACACCTTC
TRBD1	-	TRBV6-2/TRBV6-3	TRBJ1-5	CASSNTGGLQPQHF	TGTGCCAGCAGTAACACAGGGGGTTTGCAGCCCCAGCATTTT
TRBD1	-	TRBV3-1	TRBJ1-2	CASSQEPGTGGYGYTF	TGTGCCAGCAGCCAAGAACCCGGGACAGGGGGCTATGGCTACACCTTC
-	-	TRBV11-3	TRBJ2-1	CASSSEGPIRDNEQFF	TGTGCCAGCAGCTCCGAGGGCCCTATACGGGACAATGAGCAGTTCTTC
TRBD1	-	TRBV11-2	TRBJ1-2	CASRPGTGNYGYTF	TGTGCCAGCAGGCCCGGGACAGGGAACTATGGCTACACCTTC
-	-	TRBV5-1	TRBJ1-2	CASSRGTPEDGYTF	TGCGCCAGCAGCCGCGGGACACCGGAGGATGGCTACACCTTC
-	once	TRBV18	TRBJ1-4	CASSRETGSNEKLFF	TGTGCCAGCTCACGTGAAACAGGGAGTAATGAAAAACTGTTTTTT
-	-	TRBV24-1	TRBJ2-7	CATSDSRDAPGHEQYF	TGTGCCACCAGTGATTCTAGGGACGCCCCGGGGCACGAGCAGTACTTC
-	-	TRBV12-2	TRBJ1-6	CASLQIQGYYNSPLHF	TGTGCAAGTTTACAGATACAGGGGTATTATAATTCACCCCTCCACTTT
-	-	TRBV28	TRBJ2-2	CASGSTGNTGELFF	TGTGCCAGCGGATCAACAGGGAACACCGGGGAGCTGTTTTTT
-	-	TRBV19	TRBJ2-1	CASSIGGQSAAFQINEQFF	TGTGCCAGTAGTATAGGGGGCCAGTCTGCAGCCTTCCAGATAAATGAGCAGTTCTTC
-	-	TRBV20-1	TRBJ2-5	CSVPGVRETQYF	TGCAGTGTCCCCGGGGTACGGGAGACCCAGTACTTC
-	-	TRBV28	TRBJ1-1	CASSPPGLPMNTEAFF	TGTGCCAGCAGCCCTCCGGGTCTTCCTATGAACACTGAAGCTTTCTTT
-	once	TRBV20-1	TRBJ1-4	CSARDSVRVAEKLFF	TGCAGTGCTAGAGATTCGGTCAGGGTCGCGGAAAAACTGTTTTTT
TRBD1	-	TRBV20-1	TRBJ2-5	CSASPPWTGGEETQYF	TGCAGTGCTAGCCCTCCTTGGACAGGGGGCGAGGAGACCCAGTACTTC
-	-	TRBV7-2	TRBJ1-6	CASSFGDLGGPLHF	TGTGCCAGCAGCTTTGGAGACCTAGGGGGACCCCTCCACTTT
TRBD1	once	TRBV28	TRBJ1-2	CASSFTDRQGDYGYTF	TGTGCCAGCAGTTTCACGGACCGACAGGGAGACTATGGCTACACCTTC
-	-	TRBV7-2	TRBJ2-3	CASRPPGTTSTSTQYF	TGTGCCAGCAGGCCGCCTGGGACAACCAGCACAAGTACGCAGTATTTT
-	-	TRBV25-1	TRBJ2-3	CASSEGDRPDTQYF	TGTGCCAGCAGTGAAGGAGACAGACCAGATACGCAGTATTTT
TRBD2	-	TRBV18	TRBJ2-3	CASSPRTSGGSHTQYF	TGTGCCAGCTCACCGAGGACTAGCGGGGGGAGCCATACGCAGTATTTT
-	-	TRBV24-1	TRBJ2-3	CATSDFGLEGTDTQYF	TGTGCCACCAGTGATTTTGGGCTTGAGGGCACAGATACGCAGTATTTT
-	-	TRBV18	TRBJ2-3	CASSPRGKDTQYF	TGTGCCAGCTCACCCCGGGGCAAGGATACGCAGTATTTT
-	-	TRBV7-2	TRBJ2-5	CASSPSPLETQYF	TGTGCCAGCAGTCCTAGTCCCCTGGAAACCCAGTACTTC
-	-	TRBV7-8	TRBJ2-3	CASSLVLVSTDTQYF	TGTGCCAGCAGCTTAGTTCTGGTTAGCACAGATACGCAGTATTTT
TRBD1	once	TRBV6-4	TRBJ1-1	CASSPDRRGEAFF	TGTGCCAGCAGTCCGGACAGGCGGGGTGAAGCTTTCTTT
TRBD1	-	TRBV5-1	TRBJ2-3	CASSYPGQGFGDTQYF	TGCGCCAGCAGCTACCCGGGACAGGGGTTCGGAGATACGCAGTATTTT
TRBD1	-	TRBV2	TRBJ2-5	CASGKTGIETQYF	TGTGCCAGCGGAAAGACAGGGATTGAGACCCAGTACTTC
TRBD1	-	TRBV10-3	TRBJ2-7	CAISADRPPYEQYF	TGTGCCATCAGTGCGGACAGGCCCCCCTACGAGCAGTACTTC
-	-	TRBV19	TRBJ2-3	CASSIPQGSDTQYF	TGTGCCAGTAGTATCCCTCAGGGGTCTGATACGCAGTATTTT
-	-	TRBV27	TRBJ1-6	CASSPGPYNSPLHF	TGTGCCAGCAGTCCCGGGCCTTATAATTCACCCCTCCACTTT
TRBD2	-	TRBV20-1	TRBJ2-5	CSAPGGERGAQETQYF	TGCAGTGCTCCGGGCGGGGAGCGGGGGGCTCAAGAGACCCAGTACTTC
TRBD1	-	TRBV7-2	TRBJ1-5	CASSRDSRNQPQHF	TGTGCCAGCAGCCGGGACAGCCGCAATCAGCCCCAGCATTTT
-	-	TRBV18	TRBJ2-7	CASSPSGTGTYEQYF	TGTGCCAGCTCACCCTCCGGGACGGGGACCTACGAGCAGTACTTC
TRBD2	-	TRBV11-1	TRBJ2-3	CASSLSGGGFTDTQYF	TGTGCCAGCAGCTTATCGGGCGGGGGGTTCACAGATACGCAGTATTTT
-	-	TRBV2	TRBJ1-6	CASSDEVPGGRLHF	TGTGCCAGCAGTGACGAGGTTCCCGGGGGGAGACTCCACTTT